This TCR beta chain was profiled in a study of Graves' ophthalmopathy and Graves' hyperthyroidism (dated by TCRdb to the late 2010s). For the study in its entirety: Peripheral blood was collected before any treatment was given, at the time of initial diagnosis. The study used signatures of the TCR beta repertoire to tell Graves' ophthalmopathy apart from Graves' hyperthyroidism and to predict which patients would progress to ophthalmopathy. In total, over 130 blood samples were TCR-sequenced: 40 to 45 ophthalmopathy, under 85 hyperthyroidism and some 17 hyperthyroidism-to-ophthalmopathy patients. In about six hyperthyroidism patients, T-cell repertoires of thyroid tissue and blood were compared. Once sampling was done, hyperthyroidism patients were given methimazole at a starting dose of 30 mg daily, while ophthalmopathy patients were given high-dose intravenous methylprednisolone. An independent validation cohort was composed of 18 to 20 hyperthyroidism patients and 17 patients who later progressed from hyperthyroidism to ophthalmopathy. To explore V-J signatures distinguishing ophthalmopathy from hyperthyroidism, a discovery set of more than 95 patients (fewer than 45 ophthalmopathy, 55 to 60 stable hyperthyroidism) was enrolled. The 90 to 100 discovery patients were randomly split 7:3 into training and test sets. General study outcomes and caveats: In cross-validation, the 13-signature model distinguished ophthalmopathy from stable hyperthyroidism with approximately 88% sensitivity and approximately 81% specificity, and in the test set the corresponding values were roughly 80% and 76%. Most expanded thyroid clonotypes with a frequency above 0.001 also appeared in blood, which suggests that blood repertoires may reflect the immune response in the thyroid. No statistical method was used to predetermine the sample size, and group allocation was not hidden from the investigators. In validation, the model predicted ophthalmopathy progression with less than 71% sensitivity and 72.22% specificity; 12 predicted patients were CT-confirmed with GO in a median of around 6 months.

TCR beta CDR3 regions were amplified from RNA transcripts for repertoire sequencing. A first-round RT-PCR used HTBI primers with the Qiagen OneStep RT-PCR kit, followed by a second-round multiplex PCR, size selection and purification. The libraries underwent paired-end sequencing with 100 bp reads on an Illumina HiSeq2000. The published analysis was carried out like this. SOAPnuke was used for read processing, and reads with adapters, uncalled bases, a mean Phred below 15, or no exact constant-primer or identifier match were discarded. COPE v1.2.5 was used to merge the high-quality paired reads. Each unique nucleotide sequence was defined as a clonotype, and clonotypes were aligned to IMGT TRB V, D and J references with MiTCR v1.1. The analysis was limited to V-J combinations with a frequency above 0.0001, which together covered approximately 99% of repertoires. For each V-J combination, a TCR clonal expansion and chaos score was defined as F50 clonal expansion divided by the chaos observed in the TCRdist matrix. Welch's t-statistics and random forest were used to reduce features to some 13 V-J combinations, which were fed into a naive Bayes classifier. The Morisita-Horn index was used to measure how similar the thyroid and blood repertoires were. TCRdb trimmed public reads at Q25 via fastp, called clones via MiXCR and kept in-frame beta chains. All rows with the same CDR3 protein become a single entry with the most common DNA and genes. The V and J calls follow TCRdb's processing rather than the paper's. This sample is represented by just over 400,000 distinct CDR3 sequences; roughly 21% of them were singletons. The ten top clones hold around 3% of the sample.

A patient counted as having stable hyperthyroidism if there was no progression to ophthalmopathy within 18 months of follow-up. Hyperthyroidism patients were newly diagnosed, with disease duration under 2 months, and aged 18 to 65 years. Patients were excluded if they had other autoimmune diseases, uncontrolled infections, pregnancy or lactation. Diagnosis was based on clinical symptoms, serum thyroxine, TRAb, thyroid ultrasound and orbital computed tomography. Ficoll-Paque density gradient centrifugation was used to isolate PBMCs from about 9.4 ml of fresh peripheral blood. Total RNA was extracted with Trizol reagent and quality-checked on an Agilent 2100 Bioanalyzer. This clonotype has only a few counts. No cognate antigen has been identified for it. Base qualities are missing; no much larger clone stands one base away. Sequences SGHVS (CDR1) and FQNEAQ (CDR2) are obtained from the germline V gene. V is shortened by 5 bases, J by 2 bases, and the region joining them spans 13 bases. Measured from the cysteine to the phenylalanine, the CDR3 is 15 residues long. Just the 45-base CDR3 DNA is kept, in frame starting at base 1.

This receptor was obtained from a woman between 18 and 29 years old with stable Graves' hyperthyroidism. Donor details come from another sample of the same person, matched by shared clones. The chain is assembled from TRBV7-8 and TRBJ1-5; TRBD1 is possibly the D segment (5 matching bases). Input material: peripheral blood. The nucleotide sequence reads TGTGCCAGCAGCAACCAGGGATTCGGCAATCAGCCCCAGCATTTT. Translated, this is CASSNQGFGNQPQHF.